This is a list of T cell receptor beta chains from one sample in a study of OX40 agonist ivuxolimab in advanced cancers. Method: immunoSEQ multiplex PCR; TCRdb's copy keeps in-frame clones and lacks some. The sample includes 70,000 to 95,000 clones, less than 90% seen only once; the top ten take roughly 13%. Here the sequenced sample was CD4+ or CD8+ T cells sorted from blood, taken in a trial of the OX40 agonist ivuxolimab. The receptor source for this set is an adult with an advanced solid tumor such as melanoma, head and neck, liver or kidney cancer. Each CDR3 is given with its conserved first and last residue. A D gene is named only where the DNA matches it firmly. Where a row states a size, it is once, few, many or the class of an expanded clone; other rows omit it.

TGCGCCAGCAGCTTGTTAACTAGCGCCACAGATACGCAGTATTTT,CASSLLTSATDTQYF,TRBV5-1,NA,TRBJ2-3,15,TRBD2
TGTGCCAGCAGTCTACGGACAGGGGGCACAGATACGCAGTATTTT,CASSLRTGGTDTQYF,TRBV28,NA,TRBJ2-3,15,TRBD1
TGTGCCAGCAGCTTTTCAGCGGGAGGGCCGAATTTCTTC,CASSFSAGGPNFF,TRBV7-6,NA,TRBJ2-1,13,TRBD2
TGTGCCAGCAGCCAAGCCCCGGTGGGCGGGTGGGAGACCCAGTACTTC,CASSQAPVGGWETQYF,TRBV14,NA,TRBJ2-5,16,NA
TGTGCCACCAGCAGAGGAGGTCTCGGGCCTTTCTTT,CATSRGGLGPFF,TRBV15,NA,TRBJ1-1,12,NA
TGTGCCAGCAGCCCCGTACTAGCGGGAGCCTACAATGAGCAGTTCTTC,CASSPVLAGAYNEQFF,TRBV7-9,NA,TRBJ2-1,16,TRBD2
TGTGCAAGTCGCTCGTACCGGGACAGGGGTAACTATGGCTACACCTTC,CASRSYRDRGNYGYTF,TRBV12-2,NA,TRBJ1-2,16,NA
TGTGCCATCAACTCTAGGTCTTCTTACAATGAGCAGTTCTTC,CAINSRSSYNEQFF,TRBV10-3,NA,TRBJ2-1,14,NA
TGCGCCAGCAGCTTGGGGACTAGCGGGACCGAGCAGTACTTC,CASSLGTSGTEQYF,TRBV5-1,NA,TRBJ2-7,14,TRBD2
TGTGCCAGCAGCCTTTACCTCCCCGCGGGCTCCTACGAGCAGTACTTC,CASSLYLPAGSYEQYF,TRBV27,NA,TRBJ2-7,16,NA
TGTGCCAGCTCACCACTTATAGACCACACTGAAGCTTTCTTT,CASSPLIDHTEAFF,TRBV18,NA,TRBJ1-1,14,NA
TGTGCCAGTAGTATAGTTGGGAGGGAGCTGTTTTTT,CASSIVGRELFF,TRBV19,NA,TRBJ2-2,12,NA
TGTGCCTGGAGTTTCCCGGGACTAAACACCGGGGAGCTGTTTTTT,CAWSFPGLNTGELFF,TRBV30,NA,TRBJ2-2,15,TRBD2
TGTGCCACGGGGGCCCTGGGAGGACTCTCCTACGAGCAGTACTTC,CATGALGGLSYEQYF,TRBV10-3,NA,TRBJ2-7,15,NA
TGTGCCAGCAGCTTATATCGGTCCGCTAGCACAGATACGCAGTATTTT,CASSLYRSASTDTQYF,TRBV7-9,NA,TRBJ2-3,16,NA
TGTGCCAGCAGTTTAGAGGGTCGGCAAGAGACCCAGTACTTC,CASSLEGRQETQYF,TRBV27,NA,TRBJ2-5,14,NA
TGCGCCAGCAGCTTGGAACAGATCGGGGAGACCCAGTACTTC,CASSLEQIGETQYF,TRBV5-1,NA,TRBJ2-5,14,NA
TGTGCCAGCAGTTACTCGTCCGGGGCTGGGGCCAACGTCCTGACTTTC,CASSYSSGAGANVLTF,TRBV6-5,NA,TRBJ2-6,16,NA
TGTGCCAGCTCACTGGGGACAGCGAACACCGGGGAGCTGTTTTTT,CASSLGTANTGELFF,TRBV18,NA,TRBJ2-2,15,TRBD1
TGCGCCAGCAGCTCAGACAGGGGGACCTACGAGCAGTACTTC,CASSSDRGTYEQYF,TRBV5-1,NA,TRBJ2-7,14,TRBD1
TGTGCCAGCAGTTTACGGCCAGGGGGTGAAAAACTGTTTTTT,CASSLRPGGEKLFF,TRBV28,NA,TRBJ1-4,14,TRBD1
TGCAGCGTTGAGAGTACGGGGGGCTGGAACTATGGCTACACCTTC,CSVESTGGWNYGYTF,TRBV29-1,NA,TRBJ1-2,15,NA
TGCGCCAGCAGTCACCGACGCGGGACAGGGGTTATGAACACTGAAGCTTTCTTT,CASSHRRGTGVMNTEAFF,TRBV4-1,NA,TRBJ1-1,18,TRBD1
TGTGCCAGCAGCCAAGAAGGGACAGGGGGGCAGCCCCAGCATTTT,CASSQEGTGGQPQHF,TRBV5-8,NA,TRBJ1-5,15,TRBD1
TGTGCCTGGAGCGATCCGGGACAGCTATTTGAAAAACTGTTTTTT,CAWSDPGQLFEKLFF,TRBV30,once,TRBJ1-4,15,TRBD1